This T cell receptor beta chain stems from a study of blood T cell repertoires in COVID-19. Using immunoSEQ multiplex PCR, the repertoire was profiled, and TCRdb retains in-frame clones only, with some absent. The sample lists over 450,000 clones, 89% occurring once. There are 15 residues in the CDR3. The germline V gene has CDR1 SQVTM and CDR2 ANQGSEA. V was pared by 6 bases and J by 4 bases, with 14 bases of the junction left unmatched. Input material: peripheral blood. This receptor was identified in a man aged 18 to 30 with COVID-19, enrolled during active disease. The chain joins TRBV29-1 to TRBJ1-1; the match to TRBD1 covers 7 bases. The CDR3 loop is CSVINPGQSGTEAFF. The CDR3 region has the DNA TGCAGCGTCATTAATCCGGGACAGAGTGGCACTGAAGCTTTCTTT. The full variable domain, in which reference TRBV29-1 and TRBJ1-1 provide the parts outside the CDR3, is SAVISQKPSRDICQRGTSLTIQCQVDSQVTMMFWYRQQPGQSLTLIATANQGSEATYESGFVIDKFPISRPNLTFSTLTVSNMSPEDSSIYLCSVINPGQSGTEAFFGQGTRLTVV.